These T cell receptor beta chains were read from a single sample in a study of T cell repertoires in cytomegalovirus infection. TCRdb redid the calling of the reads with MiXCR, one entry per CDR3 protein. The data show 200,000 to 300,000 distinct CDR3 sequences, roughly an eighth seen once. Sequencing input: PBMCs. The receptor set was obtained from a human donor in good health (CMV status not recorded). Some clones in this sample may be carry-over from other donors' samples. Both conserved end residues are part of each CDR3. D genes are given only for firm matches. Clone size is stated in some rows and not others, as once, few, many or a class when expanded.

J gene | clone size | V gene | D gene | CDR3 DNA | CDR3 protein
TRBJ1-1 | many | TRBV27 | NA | TGTGCCAGCAACTTCAGGGCGGTGAACACTGAAGCTTTCTTT | CASNFRAVNTEAFF
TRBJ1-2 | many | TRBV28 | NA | TGTGCCAGCAGCGACTCGCAGGGAGGATATGGCTACACCTTC | CASSDSQGGYGYTF
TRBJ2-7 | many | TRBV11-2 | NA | TGTGCCAGCAGCCGCGAGGCCTACGAGCAGTACTTC | CASSREAYEQYF
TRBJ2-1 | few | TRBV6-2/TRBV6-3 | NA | TGTGCCAGCAGCCAGGGGGGGGGGGTACTCAATGAGCAGTTCTTC | CASSQGGGVLNEQFF
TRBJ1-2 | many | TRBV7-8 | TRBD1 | TGTGCCAGCAACGACCCGGGACAGGGGGGCTATGGCTACACCTTC | CASNDPGQGGYGYTF
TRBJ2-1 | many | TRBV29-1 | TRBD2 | TGCAGCGCCGGGACTAGCGGGAACAATGAGCAGTTCTTC | CSAGTSGNNEQFF
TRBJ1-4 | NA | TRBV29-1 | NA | TGCAGCGTTATGGGGGGCGCGAGCGAAAAACTGTTTTTT | CSVMGGASEKLFF
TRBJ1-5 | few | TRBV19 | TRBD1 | TGTGCCAGTAGTATATTACTGACAGGGGAATATAGCAATCAGCCCCAGCATTTT | CASSILLTGEYSNQPQHF
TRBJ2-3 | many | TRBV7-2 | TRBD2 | TGTGCCAGCAGCCCAGCGCCTAGCGGGGGTCCAGATACGCAGTATTTT | CASSPAPSGGPDTQYF
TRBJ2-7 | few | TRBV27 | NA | TGTGCCAGCAAGACCTCTGTCCGATCCTACGAGCAGTACTTC | CASKTSVRSYEQYF
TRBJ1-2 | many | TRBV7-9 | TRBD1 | TGTGCCAGCAGCTTAAGGGGACAGGGAGTCGCTGGCTACACCTTC | CASSLRGQGVAGYTF
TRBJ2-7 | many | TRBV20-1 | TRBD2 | TGCAGTGCTCTAGCGGGAGGTCTAATATCCTACGAGCAGTACTTC | CSALAGGLISYEQYF
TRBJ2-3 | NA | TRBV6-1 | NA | TGTGCCAGCAGTTCCGCCGGGACTCCAATCACAGATACGCAGTATTTT | CASSSAGTPITDTQYF
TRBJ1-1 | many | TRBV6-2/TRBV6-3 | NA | TGTGCCAGCAGACATACCTGGGGAGGAGGGTACACTGAAGCTTTCTTT | CASRHTWGGGYTEAFF
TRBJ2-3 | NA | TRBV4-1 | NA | TGCGCCAGCAGCCAAGTCCTGTACAGCCCTAGAACAGATACGCAGTATTTT | CASSQVLYSPRTDTQYF
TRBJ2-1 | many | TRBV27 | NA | TGTGCCAGCAAGGACTCTTACAATGAGCAGTTCTTC | CASKDSYNEQFF
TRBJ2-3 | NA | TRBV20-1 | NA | TGCAGTGCTCGGACAGTTACTAGCACAGATACGCAGTATTTT | CSARTVTSTDTQYF
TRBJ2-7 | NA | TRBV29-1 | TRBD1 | TGCAGCGCGACGACAGGGGGCTACGAGCAGTACTTC | CSATTGGYEQYF
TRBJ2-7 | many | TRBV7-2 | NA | TGTGCCAGCAGCTCCCCCTCAGGGCCCACTATGTACGAGCAGTACTTC | CASSSPSGPTMYEQYF
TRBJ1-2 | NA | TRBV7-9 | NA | TGTGCCAGCAGCTTATACGTCGACTATGGCTACACCTTC | CASSLYVDYGYTF
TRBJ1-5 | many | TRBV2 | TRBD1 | TGTGCCAGCACGGACAGGGGCTCTACTGGAAATCAGCCCCAGCATTTT | CASTDRGSTGNQPQHF
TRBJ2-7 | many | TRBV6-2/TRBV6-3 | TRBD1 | TGTGCCAGCAAACAGGGGCCGTACGAGCAGTACTTC | CASKQGPYEQYF
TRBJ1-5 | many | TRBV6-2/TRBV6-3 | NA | TGTGCCAGACCGGCAATTCCTGTTTCCAATCAGCCCCAGCATTTT | CARPAIPVSNQPQHF
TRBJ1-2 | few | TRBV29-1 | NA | TGCAGCGTTGACTCTTCCGCGGTCGGAGAGGGCTACACCTTC | CSVDSSAVGEGYTF
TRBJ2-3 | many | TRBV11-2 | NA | TGTGCCAGCACCTTGGGGACTGGGCCAGATACGCAGTATTTT | CASTLGTGPDTQYF
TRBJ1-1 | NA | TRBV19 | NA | TGTGCCAGTAGTATTTTGGGCGGCGGAAAGGGGGCTGAAGCTTTCTTT | CASSILGGGKGAEAFF
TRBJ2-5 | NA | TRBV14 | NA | TGTGCCAGCAGCCAGTTCTGGACGGAACAAGAGACCCAGTACTTC | CASSQFWTEQETQYF
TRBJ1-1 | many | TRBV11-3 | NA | TGTGCCAGCAGCTTCGAGGGGGACGGCACTGAAGCTTTCTTT | CASSFEGDGTEAFF
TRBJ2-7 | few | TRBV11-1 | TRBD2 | TGTGCCAGCAGCTTACCGGGACTAGCGGGAAGTGAAACCTACGAGCAGTACTTC | CASSLPGLAGSETYEQYF
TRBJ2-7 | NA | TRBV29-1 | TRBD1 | TGCAGCGTTGCGGACAGGGGGCTAGGGGAGCAGTACTTC | CSVADRGLGEQYF
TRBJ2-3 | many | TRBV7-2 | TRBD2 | TGTGCCAGCAGCCTTACTAGCGGCCGGGGCACAGATACGCAGTATTTT | CASSLTSGRGTDTQYF
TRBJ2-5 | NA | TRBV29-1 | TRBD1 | TGCAGCGCAGGGGGCCAAGAGACCCAGTACTTC | CSAGGQETQYF
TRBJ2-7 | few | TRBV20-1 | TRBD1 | TGCAGTGCTAGCCCGGGGACAGGAACCTACGAGCAGTACTTC | CSASPGTGTYEQYF
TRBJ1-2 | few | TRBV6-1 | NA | TGTGCCAGCAGCCCGACAGTGAATGGCTACACCTTC | CASSPTVNGYTF
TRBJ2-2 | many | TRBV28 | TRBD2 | TGTGCCAGCAGTTTCCCTGGGGTAGCGGGAAGGTCCGGGGAGCTGTTTTTT | CASSFPGVAGRSGELFF
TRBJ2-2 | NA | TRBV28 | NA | TGTGCCAGCAGTCTCCCGGGACTCCGGGAGCTGTTTTTT | CASSLPGLRELFF
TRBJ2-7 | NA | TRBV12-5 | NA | TGTGCTAGTGGTTTGGTACTGTACGAGCAGTACTTC | CASGLVLYEQYF
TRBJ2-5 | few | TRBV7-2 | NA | TGTGCCAGCGGATGGGGGGAAGAGACCCAGTACTTC | CASGWGEETQYF
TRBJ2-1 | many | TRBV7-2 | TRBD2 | TGTGCCAGCAGCTTAGAGGGGACTAGCGGGAGTAATGAGCAGTTCTTC | CASSLEGTSGSNEQFF
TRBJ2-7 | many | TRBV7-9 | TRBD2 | TGTGCCAGCAGCCTCACTAGCGGGGCTTACTACGAGCAGTACTTC | CASSLTSGAYYEQYF
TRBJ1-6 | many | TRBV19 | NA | TGTGCCAGTAGTATCACCACCGACTATCAGGGAAATAATTCACCCCTCCACTTT | CASSITTDYQGNNSPLHF
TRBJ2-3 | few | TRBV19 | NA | TGTGCCAGTTCTAAACGGAGTAGCACAGATACGCAGTATTTT | CASSKRSSTDTQYF
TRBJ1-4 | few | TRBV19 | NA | TGTGCCAGTAGAAACGGACATGAGAGCGAAAAACTGTTTTTT | CASRNGHESEKLFF
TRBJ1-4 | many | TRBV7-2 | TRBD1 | TGTGCCAGCAGTTTTGGGACAGGATATGAAAAACTGTTTTTT | CASSFGTGYEKLFF
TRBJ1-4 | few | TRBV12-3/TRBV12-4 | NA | TGTGCCAGCAGACTAGGTGCAACTAATGAAAAACTGTTTTTT | CASRLGATNEKLFF
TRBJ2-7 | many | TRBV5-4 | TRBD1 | TGTGCCAGCAGCCCGGGACAGGGGGCGCGAGAGCAGTACTTC | CASSPGQGAREQYF
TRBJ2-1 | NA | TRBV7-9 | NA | TGTGCCAGCAGCTTAGGGGGGGGCCGTACTGAGCAGTTCTTC | CASSLGGGRTEQFF
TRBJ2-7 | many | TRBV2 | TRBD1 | TGTGCCAGCAGGGGGACAGGCCTCAACGAGCAGTACTTC | CASRGTGLNEQYF
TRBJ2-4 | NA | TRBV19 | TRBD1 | TGTGCCAGTAGTGTAGGGACAGACGTCTTTCAGTACTTC | CASSVGTDVFQYF
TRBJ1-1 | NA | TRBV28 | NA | TGTGCCAGCAGCATGGGATCGAGGACTGAAGCTTTCTTT | CASSMGSRTEAFF
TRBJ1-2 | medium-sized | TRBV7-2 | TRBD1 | TGTGCCAGCAGTCTTGACAGGGTCGCTGGCTACACCTTC | CASSLDRVAGYTF
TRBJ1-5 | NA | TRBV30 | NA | TGTGCCTGGAGTGAGGACAGTCTACAGCCCCAGCATTTT | CAWSEDSLQPQHF
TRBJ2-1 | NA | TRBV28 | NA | TGTGCCAGCATTCGGAACAGGGACTACAATGAGCAGTTCTTC | CASIRNRDYNEQFF